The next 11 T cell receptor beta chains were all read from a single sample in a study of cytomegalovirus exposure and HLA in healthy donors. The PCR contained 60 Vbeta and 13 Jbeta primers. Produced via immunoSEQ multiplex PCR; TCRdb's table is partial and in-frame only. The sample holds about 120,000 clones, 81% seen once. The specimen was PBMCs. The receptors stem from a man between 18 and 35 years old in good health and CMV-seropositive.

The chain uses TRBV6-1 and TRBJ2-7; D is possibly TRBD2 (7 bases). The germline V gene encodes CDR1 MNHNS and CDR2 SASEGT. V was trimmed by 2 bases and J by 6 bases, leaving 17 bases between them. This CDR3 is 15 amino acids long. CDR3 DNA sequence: TGTGCCAGCAGTGAATTGGGAGGGGGGGCCCTCGAGCAGTACTTC. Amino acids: CASSELGGGALEQYF.

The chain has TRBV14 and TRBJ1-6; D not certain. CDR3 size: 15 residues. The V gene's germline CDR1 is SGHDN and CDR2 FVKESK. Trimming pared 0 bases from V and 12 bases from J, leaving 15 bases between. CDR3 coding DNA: TGTGCCAGCAGCCAAGAACGCGTCTCCTCGAAACCCCTCCACTTT. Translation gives CASSQERVSSKPLHF.

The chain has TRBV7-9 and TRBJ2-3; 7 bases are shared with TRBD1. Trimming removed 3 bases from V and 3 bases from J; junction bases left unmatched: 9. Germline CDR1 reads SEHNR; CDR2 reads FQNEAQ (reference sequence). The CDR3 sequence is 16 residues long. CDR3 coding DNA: TGTGCCAGCAGCTTTAATTTCGGGACAGTAACAGATACGCAGTATTTT. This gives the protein CASSFNFGTVTDTQYF.

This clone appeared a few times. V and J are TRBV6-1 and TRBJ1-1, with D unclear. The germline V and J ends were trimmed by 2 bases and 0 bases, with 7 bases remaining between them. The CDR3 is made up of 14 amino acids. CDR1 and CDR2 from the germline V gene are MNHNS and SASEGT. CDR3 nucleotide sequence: TGTGCCAGCAGTGAACCAGGATTGAACACTGAAGCTTTCTTT. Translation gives CASSEPGLNTEAFF.

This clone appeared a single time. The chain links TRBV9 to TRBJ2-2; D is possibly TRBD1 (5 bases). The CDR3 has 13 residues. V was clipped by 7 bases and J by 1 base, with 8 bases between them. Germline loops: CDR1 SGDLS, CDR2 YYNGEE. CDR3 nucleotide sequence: TGTGCCAGCTCTGGACAGAACACCGGGGAGCTGTTTTTT. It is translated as CASSGQNTGELFF.

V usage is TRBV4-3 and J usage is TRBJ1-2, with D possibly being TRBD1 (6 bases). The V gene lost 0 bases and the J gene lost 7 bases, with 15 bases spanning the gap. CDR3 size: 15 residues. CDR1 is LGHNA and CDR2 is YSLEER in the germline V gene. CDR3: CASSQDVGQTGGYTF. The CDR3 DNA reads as TGCGCCAGCAGCCAAGATGTCGGACAGACGGGTGGCTACACCTTC.

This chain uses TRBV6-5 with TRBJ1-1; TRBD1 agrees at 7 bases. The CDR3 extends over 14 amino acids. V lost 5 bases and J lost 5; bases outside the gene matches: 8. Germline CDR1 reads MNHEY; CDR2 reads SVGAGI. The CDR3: CASSDRAVGTEAFF. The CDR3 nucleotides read TGTGCCAGCAGTGACAGGGCGGTTGGTACTGAAGCTTTCTTT.

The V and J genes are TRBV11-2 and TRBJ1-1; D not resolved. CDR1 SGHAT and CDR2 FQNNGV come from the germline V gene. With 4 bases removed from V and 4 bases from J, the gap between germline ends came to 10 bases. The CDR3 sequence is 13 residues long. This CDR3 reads CASSSGRGTEAFF. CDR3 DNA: TGTGCCAGCAGCTCAGGACGGGGCACTGAAGCTTTCTTT.

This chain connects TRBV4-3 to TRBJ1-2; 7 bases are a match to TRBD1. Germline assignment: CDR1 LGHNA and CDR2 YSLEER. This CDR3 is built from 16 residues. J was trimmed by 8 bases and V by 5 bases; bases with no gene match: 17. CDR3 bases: TGCGCCAGCAGCTACCGGGACAGTCAAAATCGAGAGGGCTACACCTTC. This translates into CASSYRDSQNREGYTF.

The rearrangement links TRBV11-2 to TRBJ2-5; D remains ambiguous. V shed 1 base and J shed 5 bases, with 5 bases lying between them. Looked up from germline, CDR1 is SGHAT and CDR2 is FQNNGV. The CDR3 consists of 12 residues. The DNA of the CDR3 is TGTGCCAGCAGCTTAGGTAGTGAGACCCAGTACTTC. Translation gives CASSLGSETQYF.

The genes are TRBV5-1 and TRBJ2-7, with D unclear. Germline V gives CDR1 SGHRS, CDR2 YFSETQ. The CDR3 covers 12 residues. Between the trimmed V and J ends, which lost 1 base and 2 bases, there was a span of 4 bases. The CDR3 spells CASSLNTYEQYF. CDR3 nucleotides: TGCGCCAGCAGCTTGAATACCTACGAGCAGTACTTC.